This TCR beta chain was recovered during a study of blood T cell repertoires in COVID-19. Study details: The analysed material was cDNA or gDNA that came from T cells, B-cell-depleted T cells, or PBMCs.

Turning to this clone: Other nucleotide sequences from this sample produce the same CDR3.

Repertoires were generated with immunoSEQ multiplex PCR, while TCRdb's copy carries only in-frame clones and drops some. The sample carries roughly 250,000 clones, approximately 90% recorded once. The sequence derives from a man aged 25-45 years with acute or convalescent COVID-19. Sequencing was performed on peripheral blood.

The CDR3: CASRTGNYGYTF. DNA of the CDR3: TGTGCCAGCAGGACAGGGAACTATGGCTACACCTTC. This chain links TRBV6-5 with TRBJ1-2, with 7 bases matching TRBD1. CDR1 and CDR2 from the germline V gene are MNHEY and SVGAGI. The CDR3 spans 12 residues. Trimming took 6 bases from V and 2 from J; bases not matched to a gene: 0.